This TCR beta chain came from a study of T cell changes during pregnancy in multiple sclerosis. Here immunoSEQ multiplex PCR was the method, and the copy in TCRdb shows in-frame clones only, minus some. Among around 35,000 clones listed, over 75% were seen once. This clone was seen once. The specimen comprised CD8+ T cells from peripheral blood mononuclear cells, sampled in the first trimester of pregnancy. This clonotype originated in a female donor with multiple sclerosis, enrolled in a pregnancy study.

The chain's CDR3 is CASSSTYREAHNEQFF. DNA of the CDR3: TGTGCCAGCAGCTCAACTTACAGGGAAGCTCACAATGAGCAGTTCTTC. The chain has TRBV7-9 and TRBJ2-1; a possible D gene is TRBD1 (6 bases). The CDR3 sequence is 16 residues long. Germline lookup yields CDR1 SEHNR and CDR2 FQNEAQ (reference sequence). V was cut by 4 bases and J by 5 bases, with 18 bases left in between.